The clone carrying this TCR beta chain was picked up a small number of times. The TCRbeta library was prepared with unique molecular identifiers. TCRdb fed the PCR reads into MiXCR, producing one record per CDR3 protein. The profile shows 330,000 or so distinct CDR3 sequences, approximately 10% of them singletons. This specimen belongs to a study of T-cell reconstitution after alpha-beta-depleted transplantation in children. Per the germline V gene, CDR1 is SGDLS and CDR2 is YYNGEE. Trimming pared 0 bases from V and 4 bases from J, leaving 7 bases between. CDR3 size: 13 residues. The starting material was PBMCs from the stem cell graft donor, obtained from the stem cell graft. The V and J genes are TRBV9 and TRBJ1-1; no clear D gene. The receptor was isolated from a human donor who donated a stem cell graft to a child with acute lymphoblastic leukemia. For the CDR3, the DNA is TGTGCCAGCAGCGTAGACGAAGTCACTGAAGCTTTCTTT. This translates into CASSVDEVTEAFF.